This is a list of T cell receptor beta chains from one sample in a study of regulatory T cells in long-lasting Graves disease. A single record per CDR3 protein comes from TCRdb applying MiXCR to the multiplex PCR reads. Among about 350,000 distinct CDR3 sequences, 16% were seen once, and the ten largest hold roughly 29%. In addition, the sample was reused for a study of T cells in Graves' hyperthyroidism and ophthalmopathy.

The sample here was peripheral blood mononuclear cells (PBMCs), taken at new diagnosis, from a patient treated with antithyroid drugs. Every receptor here comes from a man aged 40-49 years with Graves disease. CDR3s include the opening cysteine and the closing phenylalanine or tryptophan. The D gene is left open where the match is weak. The listing skips clone size in some rows; elsewhere it reads once, few, many or a size class.

V	size	J	D	DNA	CDR3
TRBV5-5	.	TRBJ2-3	TRBD1	TGTGCCAGCAGTTATACAGGGGAAGATACGCAGTATTTT	CASSYTGEDTQYF
TRBV20-1	many	TRBJ2-5	TRBD2	TGCAGTGCTAGGGCTAGCGGTAAAGAGACCCAGTACTTC	CSARASGKETQYF
TRBV5-1	many	TRBJ1-1	.	TGCGCCAGCAGCCCAGTCCTGAACACTGAAGCTTTCTTT	CASSPVLNTEAFF
TRBV29-1	few	TRBJ1-1	TRBD1	TGCAGCGTGGAGGGGGACAGGGCCCTTAACACTGAAGCTTTCTTT	CSVEGDRALNTEAFF
TRBV7-2	few	TRBJ2-1	.	TGTGCCAGCAGCCCAATCCCGGGCGGCCAAACCTACAATGAGCAGTTCTTC	CASSPIPGGQTYNEQFF
TRBV27	many	TRBJ2-3	.	TGTGCCAGCAGGGCCCTAAGAGGGCCCACAGATACGCAGTATTTT	CASRALRGPTDTQYF
TRBV28	.	TRBJ1-2	.	TGTGCCAGCAGCTCCGGGACGGTCTATGGCTACACCTTC	CASSSGTVYGYTF
TRBV14	many	TRBJ2-3	TRBD1	TGTGCCAGCAGCCAAGTGGCCAAGACAGGGGGTTTGCCAGATACGCAGTATTTT	CASSQVAKTGGLPDTQYF
TRBV5-1	many	TRBJ2-7	.	TGCGCCAGCAGCTTGGGGGCAGGGACTGGCTACGAGCAGTACTTC	CASSLGAGTGYEQYF
TRBV6-5	.	TRBJ1-1	.	TGTGCCAGCAGTTACGGGGTGACAGGTTATACCGACACTGAAGCTTTCTTT	CASSYGVTGYTDTEAFF
TRBV7-3	.	TRBJ2-5	TRBD2	TGTGCCAGCAGCTCCGGGACTAGCGGGCGAGAAGAGACCCAGTACTTC	CASSSGTSGREETQYF
TRBV7-9	.	TRBJ2-5	.	TGTGCCAGCAGCAACAGGAACAGGGAGGAAGAGACCCAGTACTTC	CASSNRNREEETQYF
TRBV20-1	.	TRBJ2-5	TRBD1	TGCAGTGCTCCTCCGGGACAGGAAGAGACCCAGTACTTC	CSAPPGQEETQYF
TRBV5-1	.	TRBJ2-3	TRBD2	TGCGCCAGCAGTCCCCCAGATAGCGGGGGGTCGGCAGATACGCAGTATTTT	CASSPPDSGGSADTQYF
TRBV5-1	many	TRBJ2-3	.	TGCGCCAGCAGCTTGGTAGGCCCGGGAGATACGCAGTATTTT	CASSLVGPGDTQYF
TRBV28	few	TRBJ2-7	.	TGTGCCAGCAGTGGGGGTTACTACGAGCAGTACTTC	CASSGGYYEQYF
TRBV2	many	TRBJ2-7	.	TGTGCCGCAGCCTACGAGCAGTACTTC	CAAAYEQYF
TRBV11-2	many	TRBJ2-5	.	TGTGCCAGCAGCTTAGGCCGGCAGGTGGGCCAAGAGACCCAGTACTTC	CASSLGRQVGQETQYF
TRBV6-5	.	TRBJ1-5	.	TGTGCCAGCAGTTACTATGGAGCTCAGCCCCAGCATTTT	CASSYYGAQPQHF
TRBV19	.	TRBJ1-5	.	TGTGCCAGTAGTACCCGACATGACAGATACAATCAGCCCCAGCATTTT	CASSTRHDRYNQPQHF
TRBV5-1	many	TRBJ2-5	.	TGCGCCAGCAGCTTGTACCAGGGGCGCACAGAGACCCAGTACTTC	CASSLYQGRTETQYF
TRBV7-3	few	TRBJ2-3	.	TGTGCCAGCGGCTTAAGGGGGACCCCCACAGATACGCAGTATTTT	CASGLRGTPTDTQYF
TRBV7-3	.	TRBJ1-3	.	TGTGCCAGCAGCGACCGACCCTTGGCAGATCGTAAAAGAAACACCATATATTTT	CASSDRPLADRKRNTIYF
TRBV7-3	many	TRBJ1-1	.	TGTGCCAGCAGCTCCTCGGCAGGGGCAGTCACTGAAGCTTTCTTT	CASSSSAGAVTEAFF
TRBV12-3/TRBV12-4	many	TRBJ2-3	TRBD2	TGTGCCAGCAGAAGCGGGGGGGCCGTAGATACGCAGTATTTT	CASRSGGAVDTQYF
TRBV28	few	TRBJ1-1	TRBD1	TGTGCCAGCAGTTTTCCGGGACAGGGGGCTGTTCGGGCTTTCTTT	CASSFPGQGAVRAFF
TRBV18	many	TRBJ1-5	TRBD1	TGTGCCAGCTCACCCGTGGAGGGGGCCAATCAGCCCCAGCATTTT	CASSPVEGANQPQHF
TRBV6-5	few	TRBJ2-5	TRBD1	TGTGCCAGCAGTTACGACAGGGGCCAAGAGACCCAGTACTTC	CASSYDRGQETQYF
TRBV30	many	TRBJ1-1	.	TGTGCCTGGAGTGTACTGGTGAACACTGAAGCTTTCTTT	CAWSVLVNTEAFF
TRBV6-2/TRBV6-3	many	TRBJ1-1	.	TGTGCCAGCAGTTATTTGGGTCCGAACACTGAAGCTTTCTTT	CASSYLGPNTEAFF
TRBV14	many	TRBJ2-7	.	TGTGCCAGCAGCCAGAGAGGTCCGATCCACGAGCAGTACTTC	CASSQRGPIHEQYF
TRBV20-1	few	TRBJ1-2	TRBD1	TGCAGTGCAGGGACAGATCGGATCGGTGGCTACACCTTC	CSAGTDRIGGYTF
TRBV2	once	TRBJ2-2	TRBD2	TGTGCCAGCAGGAAAGGGACTAGCGGGAACGCCGGGGAGCTGTTTTTT	CASRKGTSGNAGELFF
TRBV15	few	TRBJ2-5	TRBD2	TGTGCCACCAGCAGAGGGGGGGGGGACTACATGGCACAAGAGACCCAGTACTTC	CATSRGGGDYMAQETQYF
TRBV7-9	many	TRBJ1-1	.	TGTGCCAGCAGCTTTATAACTGAAGCTTTCTTT	CASSFITEAFF
TRBV15	.	TRBJ1-1	.	TGTGCCACCAAACTCGGGGTGGACACTGAAGCTTCCTTT	CATKLGVDTEASF
TRBV30	many	TRBJ2-5	.	TGTGCCTGGAGCACCCAAGAGACCCAGTACTTC	CAWSTQETQYF
TRBV29-1	.	TRBJ2-7	.	TGCAGCGTTGAAGGGGATAACTCCTACGAGCAGTACTTC	CSVEGDNSYEQYF
TRBV9	many	TRBJ2-7	.	TGTGCCAGCAGCGTAGAGCCCCACAGTATCTACGAGCAGTACTTC	CASSVEPHSIYEQYF
TRBV6-1	many	TRBJ2-6	.	TGTGCCAGCAGGGAAAACATCTGGACAGTCGGAAGCGCTGGGGCCAACGTCCTGACTTTC	CASRENIWTVGSAGANVLTF
TRBV5-8	few	TRBJ2-7	TRBD2	TGTGCCAGCACCCCGTTCGCGGGGGGCGACGAGCAGTACTTC	CASTPFAGGDEQYF
TRBV6-2/TRBV6-3	few	TRBJ2-1	TRBD1	TGTGCCAGCAACAGGGGCAATGAGCAGTTCTTC	CASNRGNEQFF
TRBV12-3/TRBV12-4	many	TRBJ1-1	.	TGTGCCAGCCATATGAGAGGGGGGAACACTGAAGCTTTCTTT	CASHMRGGNTEAFF
TRBV6-1	few	TRBJ2-2	TRBD1	TGTGTCATCTCCGACAGGACAGGGAACACCGGGGAGCTGTTTTTT	CVISDRTGNTGELFF
TRBV4-2	many	TRBJ2-3	TRBD2	TGTGCCAGCAGCCATAGCGGGACTAGCACAGATACGCAGTATTTT	CASSHSGTSTDTQYF
TRBV20-1	.	TRBJ1-5	.	TGCAGTATCTCCCAGGGTCAGGATCAGCCCCAGCATTTT	CSISQGQDQPQHF